One and the same sample provided the 32 T cell receptor beta chains below, sequenced in a study of T-cell reconstitution after alpha-beta-depleted transplantation in children. Preparing the TCRbeta library involved the use of unique molecular identifiers. TCRdb reprocessed the PCR reads via MiXCR and lists one record per CDR3 protein. Among 500,000 to 650,000 distinct CDR3 sequences, around 13% were seen once, and the ten largest hold 2.2%. This specimen consisted of PBMCs, mostly from graft donor cells, obtained 360 days after TCRalphabeta/CD19-depleted stem cell transplant. The source of these receptors is a male patient between 5 and 17 years old who had a stem cell transplant for acute myeloid leukemia, so the T cells may come from the graft donor.

Only a few counts were recorded for this clonotype. The chain has TRBV18 and TRBJ2-7; no definite D call. In germline, CDR1 is KGHSH, CDR2 LQKENI. V dropped 2 bases and J dropped 1 base, with 12 bases sitting between them. The length of the CDR3 is 15 residues. Written as DNA, the CDR3 is TGTGCCAGCTCACCATCGAGCCACGGATCCTACGAGCAGTACTTC. Encoded protein: CASSPSSHGSYEQYF. Drawing the rest from reference TRBV18 and TRBJ2-7, the complete variable domain is NAGVMQNPRHLVRRRGQEARLRCSPMKGHSHVYWYRQLPEEGLKFMVYLQKENIIDESGMPKERFSAEFPKEGPSILRIQQVVRGDSAAYFCASSPSSHGSYEQYFGPGTRLTVT.

This clonotype was found a few times. V and J are TRBV28 and TRBJ1-2; 7 nucleotides match TRBD1. This CDR3 is 16 amino acids long. Germline V gene sequence: CDR1 MDHEN, CDR2 SYDVKM. Trimming cost V 4 bases and J 0 bases; bases outside gene matches: 8. CDR3 loop: CASSSPAGTANYGYTF. In DNA form, the CDR3 reads TGTGCCAGCAGTTCCCCGGCCGGGACAGCTAACTATGGCTACACCTTC.

The gene calls are TRBV20-1 and TRBJ1-5; D is unclear. Germline assignment: CDR1 DFQATT and CDR2 SNEGSKA (reference sequence). The CDR3 has 14 residues. Trimming left V 5 bases short and J 7 bases short, with 18 bases between. The CDR3 protein is CSAFPPSPGQPQHF. The CDR3, as DNA: TGCAGTGCTTTCCCTCCGTCCCCGGGGCAGCCCCAGCATTTT.

This clonotype showed up many times. The CDR3 here is CSVLRQGGRNEQFF. CDR3 coding DNA: TGCAGCGTACTAAGACAGGGTGGGAGAAATGAGCAGTTCTTC. V gene TRBV29-1 combines with J gene TRBJ2-1; 7 positions agree with TRBD1. Trimming removed 6 bases from V and 7 bases from J; junction bases left unmatched: 12. This CDR3 comprises 14 residues. Germline V gene sequence: CDR1 SQVTM, CDR2 ANQGSEA.

The chain joins TRBV28 to TRBJ2-4; 7 nucleotides match TRBD1. Germline CDR1 reads MDHEN; CDR2 reads SYDVKM. The CDR3 is made up of 13 amino acids. V lost 6 bases and J lost 13; bases outside the gene matches: 12. The CDR3, as DNA: TGTGCCAGCAGCTACAGGGGTCGACGGGTCCAGTACTTC. Translating gives CASSYRGRRVQYF.

This clonotype turned up a few times. V usage is TRBV28 and J usage is TRBJ1-5; D unresolved. This CDR3 is built from 13 residues. The germline V gene has CDR1 MDHEN and CDR2 SYDVKM. The germline V and J ends were trimmed by 1 base and 4 bases, with 5 bases remaining between them. CDR3 loop: CASSLLSNQPQHF. The CDR3 region has the DNA TGTGCCAGCAGTTTATTGAGTAATCAGCCCCAGCATTTT. Drawing the rest from reference TRBV28 and TRBJ1-5, the complete variable domain is DVKVTQSSRYLVKRTGEKVFLECVQDMDHENMFWYRQDPGLGLRLIYFSYDVKMKEKGDIPEGYSVSREKKERFSLILESASTNQTSMYLCASSLLSNQPQHFGDGTRLSIL.

V is TRBV24-1 and J is TRBJ2-1; 11 nucleotides align to TRBD2. The CDR3 is 19 residues long. Germline CDR1 reads KGHDR; CDR2 reads SFDVKD. With V trimmed by 7 bases and J by 0 bases, 13 bases remained unmatched. CDR3 sequence: CATSETGLAGSSSYNEQFF. The CDR3 DNA reads TGTGCCACCAGCGAAACAGGACTAGCGGGTTCGAGCTCCTACAATGAGCAGTTCTTC.

This clonotype has just one count. J is TRBJ2-5 and V is TRBV28; possibly TRBD1 for D (6 bases). The CDR3 has 15 amino acids. Trimming took off 3 bases at V and 4 bases at J, with 15 bases between the two ends. Germline V gene sequence: CDR1 MDHEN, CDR2 SYDVKM. The CDR3 DNA sequence: TGTGCCAGCAGTTTCCAAGGGCAGGGGAGAGAGACCCAGTACTTC. This translates into CASSFQGQGRETQYF. Combining the CDR3 with reference TRBV28 and TRBJ2-5 gives the whole variable domain DVKVTQSSRYLVKRTGEKVFLECVQDMDHENMFWYRQDPGLGLRLIYFSYDVKMKEKGDIPEGYSVSREKKERFSLILESASTNQTSMYLCASSFQGQGRETQYFGPGTRLLVL.

This clonotype appeared a few times. A junction end diverges from the germline sequence, so it may reflect a read error. The V and J genes are TRBV7-8 and TRBJ2-7; 7 bases match TRBD2. CDR3 length: 14 residues. Germline-derived CDR1 and CDR2 are SGHVS and FQNEAQ. The CDR3 region has the DNA TGTGCCAGCAGCTTAGCCAGGGAGGGTTACGAGCGGTACTTC. Protein: CASSLAREGYERYF.

The chain recombines TRBV6-2 or TRBV6-3 with TRBJ1-5; 7 nucleotides align to TRBD1. The CDR3 loop spans 17 amino acids. Germline loops: CDR1 MNHEY, CDR2 SVGEGT. V dropped 2 bases and J dropped 3; count of bases not matched to a gene: 10. Here the CDR3 DNA reads TGTGCCAGCAGTTACATGATATCGGGACAGATCAATCAGCCCCAGCATTTT. Translation gives CASSYMISGQINQPQHF.

This clonotype was counted between two and nine times. J is TRBJ2-1 and V is TRBV28; TRBD2 matches 9 bases. Germline trimming cut 1 base from V and 4 bases from J; bases unmatched to any gene: 8. Germline V gene sequence: CDR1 MDHEN, CDR2 SYDVKM. The CDR3 length is 17 residues. CDR3 nucleotides: TGTGCCAGCAGTTTATCCGGGGTTAGCGGGAGATACAATGAGCAGTTCTTC. Its translation is CASSLSGVSGRYNEQFF.

This clonotype was counted at least ten times. V and J are TRBV19 and TRBJ2-4, with 7 bases aligning to TRBD1. This CDR3 spans 15 amino acids. CDR1 LNHDA and CDR2 SQIVND come from the germline V gene (reference sequence). The J segment lost 15 bases and the V segment lost 2 bases, leaving 16 bases of the junction unmatched. The CDR3 region has the DNA TGTGCCAGTAGTATAAGGGGGCATTTCGACTCCTCTCGGTACTTC. Translated, it gives CASSIRGHFDSSRYF.

In this sample, this clonotype turned up many times. CDR3 amino acids: CASSLRDRESEQYF. CDR3 DNA sequence: TGTGCCAGCAGCCTCCGGGACAGGGAATCCGAGCAGTACTTC. V gene TRBV7-9 combines with J gene TRBJ2-7; the match to TRBD1 covers 9 bases. The length of the CDR3 is 14 residues. Germline V gives CDR1 SEHNR, CDR2 FQNEAQ (reference sequence). The junction had 8 bases not matched to a gene; V was cut back by 5 bases and J by 6 bases.

This clonotype has more than one count but fewer than ten. V usage is TRBV5-6 and J usage is TRBJ2-5; no clear D. V lost 0 bases, J lost 3 bases, and 9 bases lay in between. CDR1 and CDR2 (germline): SGHDT, YYEEEE. The CDR3 is 14 amino acids. This CDR3 reads CASSLDPTEETQYF. CDR3 DNA: TGTGCCAGCAGCTTGGACCCAACCGAAGAGACCCAGTACTTC.

This clonotype showed up many times. This rearrangement joins TRBV29-1 to TRBJ2-1; possibly TRBD1 for D (5 bases). Trimming took 4 bases from V and 10 from J, leaving 8 bases between them. CDR1 and CDR2 from the germline V gene are SQVTM and ANQGSEA. The CDR3 runs to 10 residues. The CDR3 sequence: CSVAQVEQFF. Written as DNA, the CDR3 is TGCAGCGTTGCACAGGTCGAGCAGTTCTTC.

The chain carries TRBV20-1 and TRBJ1-3; D gene unclear. Germline V gene lookup returns CDR1 DFQATT and CDR2 SNEGSKA (reference sequence). The CDR3 loop spans 17 amino acids. Trimming shortened V by 5 bases and J by 0 bases, and 20 bases separated the two germline ends. The CDR3 sequence: CSAANGPRRSSGNTIYF. The CDR3 bases are TGCAGTGCTGCAAACGGACCCAGAAGAAGCTCTGGAAACACCATATATTTT.

This clonotype was recorded at least ten times. V usage is TRBV7-2 and J usage is TRBJ2-7; 7 bases fit TRBD1. Germline CDR1 and CDR2: SGHTA and FQGNSA. This CDR3 contains 12 residues. With 5 bases clipped from V and 7 bases from J, the junction kept 5 bases outside the gene matches. CDR3 in DNA: TGTGCCAGCAGCCCGACAGGGCCTGAGCAGTACTTC. Translating gives CASSPTGPEQYF.

CDR3 protein: CASIPLGSQYNEQFF. The CDR3 bases are TGTGCCAGCATTCCTCTGGGGTCCCAATACAATGAGCAGTTCTTC. The J gene is TRBJ2-1, the V gene TRBV28; D gene uncertain. The germline V gene encodes CDR1 MDHEN and CDR2 SYDVKM. The CDR3 length is 15 residues. V lost 7 bases, J lost 4 bases, and 17 bases lay in between.

In its sample, this clonotype was seen a few times. V gene TRBV4-3 combines with J gene TRBJ2-1; perhaps D is TRBD1 or TRBD2 (5 bases each). The germline V gene has CDR1 LGHNA and CDR2 YSLEER. Trimming pared 0 bases from V and 2 bases from J, leaving 11 bases between. The CDR3 consists of 16 residues. The CDR3 spells CASSQDGLGAYNEQFF. The DNA for the CDR3 is TGCGCCAGCAGCCAAGATGGTCTGGGGGCCTACAATGAGCAGTTCTTC.

The chain employs TRBV6-2 or TRBV6-3 and TRBJ2-5; no reliable D call. The CDR3 has 13 amino acids. Germline CDR1 is MNHEY and CDR2 is SVGEGT. Trimming stripped 2 bases from V and 3 bases from J, with 7 bases between. In DNA, the CDR3 is TGTGCCAGCAGTTACCTCGTCAAAGAGACCCAGTACTTC. Protein: CASSYLVKETQYF.

This clonotype was seen repeatedly, ten times or more. The V and J genes are TRBV9 and TRBJ2-1; 7 bases agree with TRBD1. With V trimmed by 3 bases and J by 10 bases, 16 bases remained unmatched. The germline V gene encodes CDR1 SGDLS and CDR2 YYNGEE. The CDR3 consists of 16 residues. This CDR3 reads CASSALGRGGFGEQFF. CDR3 coding DNA: TGTGCCAGCAGCGCTCTAGGACGAGGGGGCTTTGGGGAGCAGTTCTTC.

This CDR3 is CAISELGLPLGEQFF. The CDR3 coding sequence is TGTGCCATCAGTGAGTTAGGACTCCCCTTGGGTGAGCAGTTCTTC. The chain is built from TRBV10-3 and TRBJ2-1; possibly TRBD2 for D (5 bases). Germline-derived CDR1 and CDR2 are ENHRY and SYGVKD. There are 15 residues in the CDR3. Trimming took off 1 base at V and 9 bases at J, with 16 bases between the two ends.

This clonotype was observed at least ten times. The chain has TRBV5-1 and TRBJ1-1; unclear D gene. The CDR3 contains 13 residues. CDR1 is SGHRS, CDR2 YFSETQ, per germline. The V end was cut by 0 bases, the J end by 0 bases, with 3 bases between. The CDR3 nucleotides read TGCGCCAGCAGCTTGGATGTGAACACTGAAGCTTTCTTT. This codes for CASSLDVNTEAFF. Full variable domain (missing parts from reference TRBV5-1 and TRBJ1-1): KAGVTQTPRYLIKTRGQQVTLSCSPISGHRSVSWYQQTPGQGLQFLFEYFSETQRNKGNFPGRFSGRQFSNSRSEMNVSTLELGDSALYLCASSLDVNTEAFFGQGTRLTVV.

The chain joins TRBV6-2 or TRBV6-3 to TRBJ1-1; D is unclear. The germline CDR1 and CDR2 sequences are MNHEY and SVGEGT. V lost 4 bases to trimming and J lost 5 bases, with 26 bases between them. This CDR3 is 18 amino acids long. In DNA form, the CDR3 reads TGTGCCAGCAGTTTCGATCCACCGGCGCTTTCGAACGCGACTGAAGCTTTCTTT. Encoded protein: CASSFDPPALSNATEAFF.

This clonotype was seen more than once but under ten times. This rearrangement joins TRBV5-1 to TRBJ2-7; D call uncertain. This CDR3 is built from 14 residues. V lost 3 bases, J lost 9 bases, and 19 bases lay in between. CDR1 is SGHRS and CDR2 is YFSETQ in the germline V gene. The CDR3 spells CASSSGDQKPWQYF. CDR3 coding DNA: TGCGCCAGCAGCTCAGGTGACCAGAAACCTTGGCAGTACTTC. The full variable domain, completed using reference TRBV5-1 and TRBJ2-7, is KAGVTQTPRYLIKTRGQQVTLSCSPISGHRSVSWYQQTPGQGLQFLFEYFSETQRNKGNFPGRFSGRQFSNSRSEMNVSTLELGDSALYLCASSSGDQKPWQYFGPGTRLTVT.

The rearrangement uses TRBV28 and TRBJ1-1; TRBD1 is a possible D gene (6 bases). The ends were cut back, 6 bases at V and 0 bases at J, with 14 bases in the middle. From germline, CDR1 is MDHEN and CDR2 SYDVKM. CDR3 length: 15 amino acids. The CDR3 region is CASRSPGHMNTEAFF. CDR3 DNA: TGTGCCAGCAGATCCCCGGGACACATGAACACTGAAGCTTTCTTT.

This clonotype showed up just a few times. This chain connects TRBV28 to TRBJ2-7, with 9 bases identical to TRBD2. The CDR3 runs to 15 residues. V shed 8 bases and J 4 bases; nucleotides not matched to a gene: 12. Germline V lookup: CDR1 MDHEN, CDR2 SYDVKM. CDR3 sequence (DNA): TGTGCCAGCCATCGGCGAGCGGGAGGAGGGTACGAGCAGTACTTC. This encodes CASHRRAGGGYEQYF.

This clonotype occurred a few times. The CDR3 DNA follows: TGCAGTGCTCGGACAGGGGATGAGCAGTTCTTC. Amino acid sequence: CSARTGDEQFF. This chain connects TRBV20-1 to TRBJ2-1, with 9 bases matching TRBD1. This CDR3 has 11 amino acids. V lost 5 bases to trimming and J lost 8 bases; unmatched junction nucleotides: 1. Germline V gene lookup returns CDR1 DFQATT and CDR2 SNEGSKA (reference sequence).

This chain joins TRBV5-1 and TRBJ2-2; either TRBD1 or TRBD2 may supply D (5 bases each). CDR3 length: 16 amino acids. Looked up from germline, CDR1 is SGHRS and CDR2 is YFSETQ. V was trimmed by 0 bases and J by 4 bases, leaving 13 bases between them. CDR3 region: CASSLASGASTGELFF. CDR3 sequence (DNA): TGCGCCAGCAGCTTGGCCTCCGGGGCCAGCACCGGGGAGCTGTTTTTT.

The chain carries TRBV28 and TRBJ2-4; no firm D call. The length of the CDR3 is 11 residues. Deletions cut 6 bases from V and 4 bases from J, with 4 bases between. The germline gives CDR1 MDHEN, CDR2 SYDVKM. Here the CDR3 reads CASSTKNIQYF. The CDR3 coding sequence is TGTGCCAGCAGCACGAAAAACATTCAGTACTTC. Supplemented by reference TRBV28 and TRBJ2-4, the full variable domain reads DVKVTQSSRYLVKRTGEKVFLECVQDMDHENMFWYRQDPGLGLRLIYFSYDVKMKEKGDIPEGYSVSREKKERFSLILESASTNQTSMYLCASSTKNIQYFGAGTRLSVL.

The V gene is TRBV6-5, the J gene TRBJ2-6; TRBD1 matches 9 bases. V was clipped by 1 base and J by 2 bases; unmatched bases: 6. From germline, CDR1 is MNHEY and CDR2 SVGAGI. The CDR3 spans 18 residues. CDR3 residues: CASSYWGQGLTGANVLTF. In DNA form, the CDR3 reads TGTGCCAGCAGTTACTGGGGACAGGGTTTAACTGGGGCCAACGTCCTGACTTTC.

CDR3 nucleotide sequence: TGTGCCAGCAGCCCCCGGCGGATAGGCGTGGCTGAAGCTTTCTTT. Protein product: CASSPRRIGVAEAFF. This rearrangement joins TRBV7-8 to TRBJ1-1; D is undetermined. The CDR3 contains 15 residues. Germline V lookup: CDR1 SGHVS, CDR2 FQNEAQ. V was cut by 5 bases and J by 6 bases, with 19 bases left in between.